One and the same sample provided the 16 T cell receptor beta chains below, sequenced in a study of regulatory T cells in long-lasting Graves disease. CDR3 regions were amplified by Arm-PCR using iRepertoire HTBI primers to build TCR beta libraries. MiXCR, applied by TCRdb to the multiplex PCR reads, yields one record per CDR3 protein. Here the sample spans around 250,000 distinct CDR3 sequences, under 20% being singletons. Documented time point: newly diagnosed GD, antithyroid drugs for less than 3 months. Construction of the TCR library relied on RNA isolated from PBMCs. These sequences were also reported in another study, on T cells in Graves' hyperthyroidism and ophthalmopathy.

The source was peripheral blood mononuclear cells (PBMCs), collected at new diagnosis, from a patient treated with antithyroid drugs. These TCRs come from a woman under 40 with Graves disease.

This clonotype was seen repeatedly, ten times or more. This CDR3 is CASSQDRVRGYTF. The CDR3 coding sequence is TGTGCCAGCAGCCAAGACAGGGTCCGAGGCTACACCTTC. This chain uses TRBV11-2 with TRBJ1-2; 7 positions agree with TRBD1. The CDR3 consists of 13 residues. CDR1 is SGHAT and CDR2 is FQNNGV in the germline V gene. V shed 5 bases and J 8 bases; nucleotides not matched to a gene: 8.

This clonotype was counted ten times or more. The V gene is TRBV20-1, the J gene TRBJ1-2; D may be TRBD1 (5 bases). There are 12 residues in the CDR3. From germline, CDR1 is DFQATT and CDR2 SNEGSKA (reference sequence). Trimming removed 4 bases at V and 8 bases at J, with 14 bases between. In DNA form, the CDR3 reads TGCAGTGCTACCTTCAGGGAGGGAGGCTACACCTTC. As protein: CSATFREGGYTF.

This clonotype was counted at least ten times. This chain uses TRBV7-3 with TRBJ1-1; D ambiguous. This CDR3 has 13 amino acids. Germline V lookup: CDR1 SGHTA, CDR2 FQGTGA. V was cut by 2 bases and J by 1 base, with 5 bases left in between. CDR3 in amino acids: CASSLYKNTEAFF. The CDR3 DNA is TGTGCCAGCAGCTTATACAAGAACACTGAAGCTTTCTTT.

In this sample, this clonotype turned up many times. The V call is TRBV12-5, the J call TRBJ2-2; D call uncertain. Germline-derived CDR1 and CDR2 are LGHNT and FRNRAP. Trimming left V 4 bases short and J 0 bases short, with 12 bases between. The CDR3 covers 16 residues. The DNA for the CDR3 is TGTGCTAGTGGTTCGGCGACAATCGCGAACACCGGGGAGCTGTTTTTT. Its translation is CASGSATIANTGELFF.

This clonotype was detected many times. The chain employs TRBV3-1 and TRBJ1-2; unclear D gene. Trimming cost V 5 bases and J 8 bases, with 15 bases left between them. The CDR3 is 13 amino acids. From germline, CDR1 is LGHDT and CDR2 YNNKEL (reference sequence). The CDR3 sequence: CASSMASSRGYTF. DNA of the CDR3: TGTGCCAGCAGCATGGCCTCTTCTAGGGGCTACACCTTC.

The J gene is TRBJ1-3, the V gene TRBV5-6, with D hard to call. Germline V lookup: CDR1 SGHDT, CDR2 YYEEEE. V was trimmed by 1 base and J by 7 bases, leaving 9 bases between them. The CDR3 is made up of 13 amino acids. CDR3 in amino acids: CASSLSIWNTIYF. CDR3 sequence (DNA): TGTGCCAGCAGCTTGAGTATTTGGAACACCATATATTTT.

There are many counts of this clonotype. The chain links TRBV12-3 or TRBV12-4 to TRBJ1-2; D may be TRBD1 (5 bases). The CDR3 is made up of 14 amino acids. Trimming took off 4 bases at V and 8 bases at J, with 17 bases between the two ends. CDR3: CASSSDSWGGGYTF. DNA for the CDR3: TGTGCCAGCAGTTCTGACAGCTGGGGAGGCGGCTACACCTTC.

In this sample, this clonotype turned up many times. CDR3 DNA sequence: TGTGCCAGCAGAAGGGGGGGTGAACGGCCCCAGCATTTT. It yields the protein CASRRGGERPQHF. This chain joins TRBV2 and TRBJ1-5; TRBD1 is a possible D gene (6 bases). Trimming removed 6 bases from V and 9 bases from J, with 15 bases in between. Germline values: CDR1 SNHLY, CDR2 FYNNEI. The CDR3 loop spans 13 amino acids. Drawing the rest from reference TRBV2 and TRBJ1-5, the complete variable domain is EPEVTQTPSHQVTQMGQEVILRCVPISNHLYFYWYRQILGQKVEFLVSFYNNEISEKSEIFDDQFSVERPDGSNFTLKIRSTKLEDSAMYFCASRRGGERPQHFGDGTRLSIL.

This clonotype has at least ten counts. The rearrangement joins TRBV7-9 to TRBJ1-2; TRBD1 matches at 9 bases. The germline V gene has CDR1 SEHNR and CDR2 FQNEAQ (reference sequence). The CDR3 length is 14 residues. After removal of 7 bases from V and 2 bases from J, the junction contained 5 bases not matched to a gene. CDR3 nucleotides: TGTGCCAGCATCCAAGGACAGGGGAACTATGGCTACACCTTC. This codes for CASIQGQGNYGYTF.

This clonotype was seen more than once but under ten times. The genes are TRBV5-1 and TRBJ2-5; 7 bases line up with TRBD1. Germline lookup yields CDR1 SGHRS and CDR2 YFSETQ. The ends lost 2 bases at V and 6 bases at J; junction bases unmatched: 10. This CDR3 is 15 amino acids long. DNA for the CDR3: TGCGCCAGCAGCTTAACCAGGGGGTTCGGTAAGACCCAGTACTTC. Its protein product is CASSLTRGFGKTQYF. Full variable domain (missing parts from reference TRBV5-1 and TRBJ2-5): KAGVTQTPRYLIKTRGQQVTLSCSPISGHRSVSWYQQTPGQGLQFLFEYFSETQRNKGNFPGRFSGRQFSNSRSEMNVSTLELGDSALYLCASSLTRGFGKTQYFGPGTRLLVL.

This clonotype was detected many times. The CDR3, as DNA: TGCAGCGTTGAAGACGACAAAAACTACACCTTC. This translates into CSVEDDKNYTF. The chain carries TRBV29-1 and TRBJ1-2; the D is unclear. This CDR3 region has 11 residues. Germline V lookup: CDR1 SQVTM, CDR2 ANQGSEA. With 0 bases removed from V and 10 bases from J, the gap between germline ends came to 9 bases.

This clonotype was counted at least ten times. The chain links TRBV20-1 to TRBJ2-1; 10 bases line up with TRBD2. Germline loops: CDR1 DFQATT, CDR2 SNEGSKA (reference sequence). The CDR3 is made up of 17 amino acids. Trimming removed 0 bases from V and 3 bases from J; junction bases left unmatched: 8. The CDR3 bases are TGCAGTGCTAGAGATCTAGTCCTAGCGGGGGACTACAATGAGCAGTTCTTC. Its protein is CSARDLVLAGDYNEQFF.

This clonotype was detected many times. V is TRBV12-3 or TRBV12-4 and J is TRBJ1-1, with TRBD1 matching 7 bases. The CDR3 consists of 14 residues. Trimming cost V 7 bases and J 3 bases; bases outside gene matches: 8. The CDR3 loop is CASTVQGSDTEAFF. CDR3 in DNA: TGTGCCAGCACCGTACAGGGGAGTGACACTGAAGCTTTCTTT.

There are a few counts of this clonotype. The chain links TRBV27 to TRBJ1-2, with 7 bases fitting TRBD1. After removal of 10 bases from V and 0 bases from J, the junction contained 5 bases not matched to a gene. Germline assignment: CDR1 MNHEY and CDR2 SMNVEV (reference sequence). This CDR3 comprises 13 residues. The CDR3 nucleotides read TGTGCCACGGGGACAGCCCCTAACTATGGCTACACCTTC. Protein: CATGTAPNYGYTF.

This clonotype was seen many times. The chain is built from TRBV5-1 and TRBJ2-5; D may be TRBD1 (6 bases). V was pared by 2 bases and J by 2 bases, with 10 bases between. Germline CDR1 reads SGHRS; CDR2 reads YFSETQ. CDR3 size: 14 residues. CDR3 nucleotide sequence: TGCGCCAGCAGCTTCCGGACAGAGCAAGAGACCCAGTACTTC. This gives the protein CASSFRTEQETQYF.

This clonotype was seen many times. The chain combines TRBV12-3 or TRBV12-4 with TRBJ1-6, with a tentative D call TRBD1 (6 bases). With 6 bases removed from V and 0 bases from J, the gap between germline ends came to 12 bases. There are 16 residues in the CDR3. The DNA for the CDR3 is TGTGCCAGCAGAACAGGGAGAAGCTCCTATAATTCACCCCTCCACTTT. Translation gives CASRTGRSSYNSPLHF.